Listed below are T cell receptor beta chains from one sample, sequenced in a study of cytomegalovirus exposure and HLA in healthy donors. The table came from immunoSEQ multiplex PCR; TCRdb's copy has only in-frame clones and leaves some out. The data show around 150,000 clones, 70% to 85% seen once. The sample was PBMCs. Receptors were obtained from a man aged 30-40 years in good health and CMV-seropositive. Both conserved end residues are part of each CDR3. A D gene is named only where the DNA matches it firmly. Expanded clones are given a class, and other clones once, few, many or no size at all.

>few|.|TRBV5-1|TRBJ1-1
TGCGCCAGCAGCTTGTCGGGTGCGACTGAAGCTTTCTTT
CASSLSGATEAFF
>.|.|TRBV5-4|TRBJ1-1
TGTGCCAGCAGCTCTAATCTGAACACTGAAGCTTTCTTT
CASSSNLNTEAFF
>.|.|TRBV11-2|TRBJ1-2
TGTGCCAGCAGCTTAGGGGGCCCCTCCCCTTCGTATGGCTACACCTTC
CASSLGGPSPSYGYTF
>.|.|TRBV7-2|TRBJ2-7
TGTGCCAGCAGCCCACGAGGGGGGGGAACCTACGAGCAGTACTTC
CASSPRGGGTYEQYF
>.|TRBD1|TRBV5-4|TRBJ1-3
TGTGCCAGCAGAACCGGGACAGCGCGGAACACCATATATTTT
CASRTGTARNTIYF
>.|TRBD2|TRBV5-1|TRBJ2-7
TGCGCCAGCAGCCTACTAGCGGGGGCCTACGAGCAGTACTTC
CASSLLAGAYEQYF
>.|.|TRBV19|TRBJ1-6
TGTGCCAGTAGTATTGGAGGTGATTCACCCCTCCACTTT
CASSIGGDSPLHF
>.|TRBD1|TRBV9|TRBJ2-5
TGTGCCAGCAGCCCAGGACAGGGGGCTGATCGGGAGACCCAGTACTTC
CASSPGQGADRETQYF
>.|TRBD1|TRBV5-5|TRBJ1-2
TGTGCCAGCAGCCCCGGGACAGGGGACGGCTACACCTTC
CASSPGTGDGYTF
>once|TRBD2|TRBV6-6|TRBJ2-1
TGTGCCAGCACCCCCGGACTAGCGGGGAGTGAGCAGTTCTTC
CASTPGLAGSEQFF
>once|TRBD2|TRBV10-3|TRBJ2-1
TGTGCCATCAGTCTAGCGGGGGGGCAGTTCTTC
CAISLAGGQFF
>once|.|TRBV5-8|TRBJ1-5
TGTGCCAGCAGCCTTTTTGGGGCAGGGGGCAATCAGCCCCAGCATTTT
CASSLFGAGGNQPQHF
>.|TRBD2|TRBV11-2|TRBJ2-1
TGTGCCAGCAGCTTAGTAATGGCTAGCGGCTATGAGCAGTTCTTC
CASSLVMASGYEQFF
>.|TRBD1|TRBV7-2|TRBJ2-5
TGTGCCAGCAGCCCAGGGGGCATTAAGACCCAGTACTTC
CASSPGGIKTQYF
>.|TRBD1|TRBV5-1|TRBJ2-1
TGCGCCAGCAGCTTGAACAGGGGTGACAATGAGCAGTTCTTC
CASSLNRGDNEQFF
>.|.|TRBV4-1|TRBJ1-3
TGCGCCAGCAGCCAAGTTAATCCACAGGCCTCCCCTGGAAACACCATATATTTT
CASSQVNPQASPGNTIYF
>.|TRBD1|TRBV14|TRBJ1-1
TGTGCCAGCAGCCAGTTGCAGGGGGCAGGGGCTTTCTTT
CASSQLQGAGAFF
>.|.|TRBV27|TRBJ2-2
TGTGCCAGCAGACTGCAGGGGACCCCCGGGGAGCTGTTTTTT
CASRLQGTPGELFF
>.|.|TRBV25-1|TRBJ1-2
TGTGCCAGCAGTGCAGGGACACCCATCTATGGCTACACCTTC
CASSAGTPIYGYTF
>.|.|TRBV6-6|TRBJ1-1
TGTGCCAGCAGTTACTCACAGGGTACTTCCGAAGCTTTCTTT
CASSYSQGTSEAFF
>once|.|TRBV6-5|TRBJ1-1
TGTGCCAGCCGATACAACAGGGCCACTGAAGCTTTCTTT
CASRYNRATEAFF
>.|.|TRBV2|TRBJ2-7
TGTGCCAGCAGTGGGACAGCCGCCTACGAGCAGTACTTC
CASSGTAAYEQYF
>.|TRBD1|TRBV5-6|TRBJ2-7
TGTGCCAGCAGCTTACCGGGACAGGGTCACTACGAGCAGTACTTC
CASSLPGQGHYEQYF
>.|.|TRBV25-1|TRBJ1-1
TGTGCCAGCAGTGTTGGCACAATGAACACTGAAGCTTTCTTT
CASSVGTMNTEAFF
>once|TRBD1|TRBV5-1|TRBJ1-2
TGCGCCAGCAGGAGGGGGCAGGGCTATGGCTACACCTTC
CASRRGQGYGYTF
>.|.|TRBV18|TRBJ1-4
TGTGCCAGCTCACCTTCCATCCCAACTAATGAAAAACTGTTTTTT
CASSPSIPTNEKLFF
>.|.|TRBV13|TRBJ1-1
TGTGCCAGCAGCGTGGACAGTTACACTGAAGCTTTCTTT
CASSVDSYTEAFF
>few|TRBD1|TRBV6-4|TRBJ1-1
TGTGCCAGCAGTGTCTTTGCAGGGGGCACTGAAGCTTTCTTT
CASSVFAGGTEAFF
>.|TRBD1|TRBV18|TRBJ1-4
TGTGCCAGCTCGCTATCGGGACAGGCGGATGAAAAACTGTTTTTT
CASSLSGQADEKLFF
>few|TRBD1|TRBV2|TRBJ1-2
TGTGCCAGCAGGGACAGGGTGGGAGGTGGCTACACCTTC
CASRDRVGGGYTF
>once|TRBD2|TRBV11-2|TRBJ2-1
TGTGCCAGCAGCTTAGAGGTTAGCGGGGGGGATGAGCAGTTCTTC
CASSLEVSGGDEQFF
>.|TRBD1|TRBV5-8|TRBJ1-2
TGTGCCAGCAGGAAGACAGGGGGTACCTATGGCTACACCTTC
CASRKTGGTYGYTF
>many|.|TRBV7-9|TRBJ1-4
TGTGCCAGCAGCTTGACCTTCGGAGTGGAAAAACTGTTTTTT
CASSLTFGVEKLFF
>.|.|TRBV10-1|TRBJ2-3
TGCGCCAGCAGTGAGTCGGTTGGGGGGAGCACAGATACGCAGTATTTT
CASSESVGGSTDTQYF
>few|.|TRBV30|TRBJ1-5
TGTGCCTGGAGTCGCGAGGAAAATCAGCCCCAGCATTTT
CAWSREENQPQHF
>.|TRBD2|TRBV6-1|TRBJ2-1
TGTGCCAGCAGTGGCCCTAGCGGGAGCAGGAGTAATGAGCAGTTCTTC
CASSGPSGSRSNEQFF
>.|TRBD1|TRBV27|TRBJ2-1
TGTGCCAGCAGTTTAGGGGACAGCATATACAATGAGCAGTTCTTC
CASSLGDSIYNEQFF
>.|TRBD1|TRBV9|TRBJ2-7
TGTGCCAGCAGCCATCGACAGGGGGCGAACTACGAGCAGTACTTC
CASSHRQGANYEQYF
>.|.|TRBV30|TRBJ2-3
TGTGCCGGACATGGGTGGAGAACAGATACGCAGTATTTT
CAGHGWRTDTQYF